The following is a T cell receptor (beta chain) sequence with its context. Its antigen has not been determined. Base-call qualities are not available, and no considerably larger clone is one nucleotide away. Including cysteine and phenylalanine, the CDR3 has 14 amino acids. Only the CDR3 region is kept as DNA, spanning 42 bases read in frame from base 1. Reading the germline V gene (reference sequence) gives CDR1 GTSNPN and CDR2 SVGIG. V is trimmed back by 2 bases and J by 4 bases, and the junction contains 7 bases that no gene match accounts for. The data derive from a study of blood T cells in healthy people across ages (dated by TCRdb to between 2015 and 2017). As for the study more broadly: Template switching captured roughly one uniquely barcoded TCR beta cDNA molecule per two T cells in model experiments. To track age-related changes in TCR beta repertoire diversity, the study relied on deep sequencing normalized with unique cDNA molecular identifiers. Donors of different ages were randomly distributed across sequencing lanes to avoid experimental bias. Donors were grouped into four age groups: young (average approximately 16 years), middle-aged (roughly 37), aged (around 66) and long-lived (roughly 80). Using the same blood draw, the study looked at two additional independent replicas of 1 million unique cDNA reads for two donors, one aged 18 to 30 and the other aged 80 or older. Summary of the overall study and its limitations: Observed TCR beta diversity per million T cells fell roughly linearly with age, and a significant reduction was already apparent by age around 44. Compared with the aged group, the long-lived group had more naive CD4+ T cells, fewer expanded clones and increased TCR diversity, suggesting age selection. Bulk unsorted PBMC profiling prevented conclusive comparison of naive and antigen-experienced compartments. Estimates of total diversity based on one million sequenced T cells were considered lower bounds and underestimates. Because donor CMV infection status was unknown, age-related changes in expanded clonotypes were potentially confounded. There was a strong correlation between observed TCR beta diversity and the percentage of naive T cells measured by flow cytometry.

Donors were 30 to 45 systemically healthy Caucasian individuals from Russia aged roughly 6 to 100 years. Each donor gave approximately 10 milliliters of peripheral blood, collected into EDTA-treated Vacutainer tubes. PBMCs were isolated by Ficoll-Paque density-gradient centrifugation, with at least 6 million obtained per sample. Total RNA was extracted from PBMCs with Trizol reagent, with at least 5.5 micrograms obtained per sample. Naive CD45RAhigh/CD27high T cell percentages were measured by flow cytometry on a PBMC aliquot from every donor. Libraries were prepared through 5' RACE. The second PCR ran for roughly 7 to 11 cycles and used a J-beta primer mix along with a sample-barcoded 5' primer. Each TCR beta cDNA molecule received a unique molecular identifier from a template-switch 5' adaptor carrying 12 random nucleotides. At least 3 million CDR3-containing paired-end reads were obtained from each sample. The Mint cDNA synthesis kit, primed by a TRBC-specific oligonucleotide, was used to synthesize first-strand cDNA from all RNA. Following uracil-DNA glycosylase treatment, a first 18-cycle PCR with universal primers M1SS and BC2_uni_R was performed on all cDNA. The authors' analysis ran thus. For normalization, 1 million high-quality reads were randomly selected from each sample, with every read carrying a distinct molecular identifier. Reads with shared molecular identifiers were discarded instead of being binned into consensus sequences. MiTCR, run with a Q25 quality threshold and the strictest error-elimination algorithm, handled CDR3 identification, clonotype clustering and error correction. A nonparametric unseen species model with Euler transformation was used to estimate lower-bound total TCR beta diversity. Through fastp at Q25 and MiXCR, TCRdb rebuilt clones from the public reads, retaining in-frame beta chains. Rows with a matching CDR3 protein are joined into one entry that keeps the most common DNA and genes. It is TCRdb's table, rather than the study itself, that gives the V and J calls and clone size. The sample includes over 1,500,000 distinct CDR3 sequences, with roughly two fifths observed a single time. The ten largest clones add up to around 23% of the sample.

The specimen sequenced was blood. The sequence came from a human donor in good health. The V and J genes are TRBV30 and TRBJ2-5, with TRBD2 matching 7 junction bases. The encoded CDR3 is CAWSIGLDGETQYF. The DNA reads TGTGCCTGGAGTATTGGACTAGATGGAGAGACCCAGTACTTC. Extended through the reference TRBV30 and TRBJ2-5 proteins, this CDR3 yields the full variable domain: SQTIHQWPATLVQPVGSPLSLECTVEGTSNPNLYWYRQAAGRGLQLLFYSVGIGQISSEVPQNLSASRPQDRQFILSSKKLLLSDSGFYLCAWSIGLDGETQYFGPGTRLLVL.